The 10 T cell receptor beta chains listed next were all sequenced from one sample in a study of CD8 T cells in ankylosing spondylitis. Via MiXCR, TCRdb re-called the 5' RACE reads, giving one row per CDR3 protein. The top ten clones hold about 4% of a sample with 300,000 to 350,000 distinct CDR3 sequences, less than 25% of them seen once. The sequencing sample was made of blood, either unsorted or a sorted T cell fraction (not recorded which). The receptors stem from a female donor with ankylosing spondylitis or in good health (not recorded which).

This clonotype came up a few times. CDR3 sequence: CSGSTGLVVAQYF. In DNA, the CDR3 is TGCAGTGGTTCGACAGGGCTAGTAGTGGCCCAGTACTTC. The chain carries TRBV20-1 and TRBJ2-5; 7 bases match TRBD1. Germline V gene lookup returns CDR1 DFQATT and CDR2 SNEGSKA (reference sequence). This CDR3 has 13 residues. V dropped 7 bases and J dropped 9; count of bases not matched to a gene: 14.

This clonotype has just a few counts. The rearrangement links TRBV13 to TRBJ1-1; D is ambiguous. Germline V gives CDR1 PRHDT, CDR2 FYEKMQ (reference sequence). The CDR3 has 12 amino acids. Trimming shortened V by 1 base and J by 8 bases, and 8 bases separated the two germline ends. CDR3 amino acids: CASSLDSMEAFF. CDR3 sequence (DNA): TGTGCCAGCAGCTTAGATTCGATGGAAGCTTTCTTT.

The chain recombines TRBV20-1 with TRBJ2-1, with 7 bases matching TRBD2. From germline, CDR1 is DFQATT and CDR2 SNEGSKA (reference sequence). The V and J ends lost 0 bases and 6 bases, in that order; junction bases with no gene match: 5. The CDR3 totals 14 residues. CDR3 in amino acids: CSARDGSGVNEQFF. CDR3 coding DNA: TGCAGTGCTAGAGATGGAAGCGGGGTCAATGAGCAGTTCTTC.

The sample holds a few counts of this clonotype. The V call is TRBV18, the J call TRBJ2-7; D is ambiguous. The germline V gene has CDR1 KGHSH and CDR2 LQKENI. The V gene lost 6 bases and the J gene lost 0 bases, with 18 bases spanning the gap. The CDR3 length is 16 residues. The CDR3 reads CASSVIGRSSSYEQYF. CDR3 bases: TGTGCCAGCTCTGTAATAGGAAGATCTAGCTCCTACGAGCAGTACTTC. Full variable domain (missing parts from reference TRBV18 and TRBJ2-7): NAGVMQNPRHLVRRRGQEARLRCSPMKGHSHVYWYRQLPEEGLKFMVYLQKENIIDESGMPKERFSAEFPKEGPSILRIQQVVRGDSAAYFCASSVIGRSSSYEQYFGPGTRLTVT.

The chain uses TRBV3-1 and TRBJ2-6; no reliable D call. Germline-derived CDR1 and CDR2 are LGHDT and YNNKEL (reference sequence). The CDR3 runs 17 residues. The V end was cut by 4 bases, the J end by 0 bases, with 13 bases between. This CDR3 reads CASSPPSEGSGANVLTF. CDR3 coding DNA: TGTGCCAGCAGCCCCCCGTCGGAAGGCTCTGGGGCCAACGTCCTGACTTTC.

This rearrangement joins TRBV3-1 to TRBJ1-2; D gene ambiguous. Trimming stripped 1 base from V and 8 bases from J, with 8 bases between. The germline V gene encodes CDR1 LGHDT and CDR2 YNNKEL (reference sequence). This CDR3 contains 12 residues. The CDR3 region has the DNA TGTGCCAGCAGCCAAGGACCGGGGGGCTACACCTTC. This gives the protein CASSQGPGGYTF.

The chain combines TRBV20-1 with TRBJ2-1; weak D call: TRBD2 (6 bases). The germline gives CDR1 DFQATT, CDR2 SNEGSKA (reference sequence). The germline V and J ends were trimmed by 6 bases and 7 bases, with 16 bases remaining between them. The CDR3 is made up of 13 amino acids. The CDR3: CSAEGLAQNEQFF. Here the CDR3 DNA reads TGCAGTGCCGAGGGGCTAGCGCAAAATGAGCAGTTCTTC.

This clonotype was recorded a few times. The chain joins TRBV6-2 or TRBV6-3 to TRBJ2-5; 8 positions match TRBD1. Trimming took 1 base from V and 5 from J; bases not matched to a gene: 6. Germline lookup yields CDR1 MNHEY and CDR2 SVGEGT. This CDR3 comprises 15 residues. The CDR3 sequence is CASSYLSQGVETQYF. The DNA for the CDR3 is TGTGCCAGCAGTTACTTATCACAGGGGGTGGAGACCCAGTACTTC.

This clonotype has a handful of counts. As DNA, the CDR3 is TGTGCCAGCGTGACGGGAGGTGGCTACAATGAGCAGTTCTTC. Protein product: CASVTGGGYNEQFF. This chain connects TRBV28 to TRBJ2-1; 7 bases are a match to TRBD2. CDR3 length equals 14 residues. Germline lookup yields CDR1 MDHEN and CDR2 SYDVKM. Trimming at V came to 8 bases and at J to 3 bases, leaving 7 bases not matched to a gene.

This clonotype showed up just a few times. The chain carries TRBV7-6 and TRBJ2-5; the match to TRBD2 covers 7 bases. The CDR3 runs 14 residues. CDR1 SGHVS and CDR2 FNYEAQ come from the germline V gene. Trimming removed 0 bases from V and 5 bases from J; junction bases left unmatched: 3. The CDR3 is CASSLAVGGETQYF. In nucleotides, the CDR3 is TGTGCCAGCAGCTTAGCGGTGGGAGGGGAGACCCAGTACTTC.